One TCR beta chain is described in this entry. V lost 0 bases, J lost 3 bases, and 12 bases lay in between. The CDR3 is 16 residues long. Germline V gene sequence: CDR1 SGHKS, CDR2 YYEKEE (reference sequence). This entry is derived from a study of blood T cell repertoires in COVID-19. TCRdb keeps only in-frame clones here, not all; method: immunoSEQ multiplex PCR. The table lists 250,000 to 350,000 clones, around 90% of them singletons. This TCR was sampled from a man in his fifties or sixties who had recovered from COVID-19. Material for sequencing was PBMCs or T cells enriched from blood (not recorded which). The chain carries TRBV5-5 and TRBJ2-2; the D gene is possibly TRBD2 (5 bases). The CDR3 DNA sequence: TGTGCCAGCAGCTTGGTCGACATCGGGGACACCGGGGAGCTGTTTTTT. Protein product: CASSLVDIGDTGELFF.